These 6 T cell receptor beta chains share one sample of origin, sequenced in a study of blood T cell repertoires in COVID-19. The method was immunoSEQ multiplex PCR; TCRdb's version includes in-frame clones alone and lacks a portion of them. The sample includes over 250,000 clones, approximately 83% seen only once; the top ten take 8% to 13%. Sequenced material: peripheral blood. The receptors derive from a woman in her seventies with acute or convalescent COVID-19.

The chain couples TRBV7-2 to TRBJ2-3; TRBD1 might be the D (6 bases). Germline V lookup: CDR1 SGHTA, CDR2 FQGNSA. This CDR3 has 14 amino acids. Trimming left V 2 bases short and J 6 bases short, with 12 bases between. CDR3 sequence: CASSLLGASDTQYF. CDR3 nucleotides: TGTGCCAGCAGCTTATTGGGGGCATCGGATACGCAGTATTTT.

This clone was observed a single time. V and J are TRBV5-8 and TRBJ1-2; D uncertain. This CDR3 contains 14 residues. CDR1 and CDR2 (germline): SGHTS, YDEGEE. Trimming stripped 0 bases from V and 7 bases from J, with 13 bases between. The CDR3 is CASSLDGPRVGYTF. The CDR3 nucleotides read TGTGCCAGCAGCTTGGACGGCCCGAGGGTTGGCTACACCTTC.

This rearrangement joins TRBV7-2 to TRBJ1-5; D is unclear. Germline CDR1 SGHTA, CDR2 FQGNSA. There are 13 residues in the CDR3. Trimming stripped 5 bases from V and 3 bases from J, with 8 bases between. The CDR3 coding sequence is TGTGCCAGCAGCCCGCGACTCAATCAGCCCCAGCATTTT. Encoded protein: CASSPRLNQPQHF.

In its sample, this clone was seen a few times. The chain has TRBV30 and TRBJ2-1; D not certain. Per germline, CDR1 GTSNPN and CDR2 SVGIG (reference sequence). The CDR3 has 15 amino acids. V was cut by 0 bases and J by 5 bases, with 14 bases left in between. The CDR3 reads CAWSVPSGRNNEQFF. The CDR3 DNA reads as TGTGCCTGGAGTGTACCGTCTGGGCGTAACAATGAGCAGTTCTTC.

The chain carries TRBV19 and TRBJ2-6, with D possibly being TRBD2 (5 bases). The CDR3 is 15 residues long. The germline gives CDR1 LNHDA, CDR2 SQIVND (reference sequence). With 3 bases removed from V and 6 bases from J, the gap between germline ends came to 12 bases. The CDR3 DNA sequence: TGTGCCAGTAGTATTGGGCCGACTACGGCCAACGTCCTGACTTTC. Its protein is CASSIGPTTANVLTF.

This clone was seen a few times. CDR3 in DNA: TGCGCCAGCAGCCTTCACATATGGAGGGTGGTAAAGGAAAAACTGTTTTTT. Protein sequence: CASSLHIWRVVKEKLFF. This chain uses TRBV4-1 with TRBJ1-4, with D hard to call. The CDR3 sequence is 17 residues long. Germline CDR1 reads MGHRA; CDR2 reads YSYEKL. Trimming removed 4 bases from V and 8 bases from J, with 23 bases in between.